The 29 T cell receptor beta chains below were found in one sample sequenced in a study of T-cell memory formation after mild COVID-19. Each CDR3 protein gets one entry after TCRdb re-called the 5' RACE reads with MiXCR. The sample comprises about 610,000 distinct CDR3 sequences, 15% to 20% of which are singletons, and roughly 7.8% rests with the top ten. The sequenced material came from PBMCs or a T cell subset sorted from them (not recorded which). The receptor source for this set is an adult woman who had mild COVID-19 (a few samples of this study predate the infection). Cell type and time point are not known.

The V gene is TRBV21-1, the J gene TRBJ2-1; TRBD1 is the table's D call and was not checked against the DNA. TRBV21-1 is marked as a pseudogene. This CDR3 is built from 12 residues. The CDR3 DNA reads TGTGCCAGCAGCAAACGGGGGGAGGAGCAGTTCTTC. Its protein is CASSKRGEEQFF.

The chain is built from TRBV20-1 and TRBJ2-7; 7 nucleotides line up with TRBD1. Germline loops: CDR1 DFQATT, CDR2 SNEGSKA (reference sequence). With V trimmed by 3 bases and J by 0 bases, 11 bases remained unmatched. The length of the CDR3 is 16 residues. CDR3 DNA sequence: TGCAGTGCTAGCGATATGAGGGACAGTTTCTCCTACGAGCAGTACTTC. It encodes CSASDMRDSFSYEQYF.

V usage is TRBV6-5 and J usage is TRBJ2-1, with D possibly being TRBD1 (6 bases). The CDR3 runs to 16 residues. V was clipped by 0 bases and J by 6 bases, with 15 bases between them. The germline gives CDR1 MNHEY, CDR2 SVGAGI. DNA for the CDR3: TGTGCCAGCAGTTACTCTTTACAGGGCGGGTTCAATGAGCAGTTCTTC. This sequence encodes CASSYSLQGGFNEQFF.

This clonotype occurred a few times. The CDR3 sequence: CASSLGSARRSYNEQFF. CDR3 sequence (DNA): TGCGCCAGCAGCTTGGGGTCGGCGAGGCGCTCCTACAATGAGCAGTTCTTC. The V gene is TRBV5-1, the J gene TRBJ2-1; D not certain. V was clipped by 0 bases and J by 0 bases, with 13 bases between them. The CDR3 totals 17 residues. Per germline, CDR1 SGHRS and CDR2 YFSETQ.

This clonotype was seen ten or more times. V is TRBV7-2 and J is TRBJ1-3, with 9 bases matching TRBD1. The CDR3 spans 16 residues. V dropped 4 bases and J dropped 4; count of bases not matched to a gene: 8. Germline V lookup: CDR1 SGHTA, CDR2 FQGNSA. CDR3 bases: TGTGCCAGCAGCTACGACCCGGGACAGGGAGGAAACACCATATATTTT. Protein product: CASSYDPGQGGNTIYF.

The chain links TRBV15 to TRBJ1-5, with 7 bases that match TRBD1. Unmatched junction bases numbered 3, after V lost 2 bases and J lost 5 bases. The germline V gene encodes CDR1 LNHNV and CDR2 YYDKDF (reference sequence). The length of the CDR3 is 14 residues. Written as DNA, the CDR3 is TGTGCCACCAGCAGACCGGGACAGTATCAGCCCCAGCATTTT. This sequence encodes CATSRPGQYQPQHF.

This clonotype occurred a few times. The rearrangement uses TRBV2 and TRBJ1-2; 10 nucleotides agree with TRBD1. Germline CDR1 and CDR2: SNHLY and FYNNEI. The CDR3 is 16 amino acids. V was clipped by 4 bases and J by 5 bases; unmatched bases: 10. CDR3 sequence: CASSATPPGQGYGYTF. The DNA of the CDR3 is TGTGCCAGCAGTGCCACTCCCCCGGGACAGGGGTATGGCTACACCTTC.

This clonotype was picked up a small number of times. V gene TRBV4-3 combines with J gene TRBJ1-6; the D is unclear. This CDR3 contains 16 residues. Germline-derived CDR1 and CDR2 are LGHNA and YSLEER. Trimming took 0 bases from V and 6 from J, leaving 12 bases between them. CDR3 in DNA: TGCGCCAGCAGCCAAGAGATGTGGCCCAGTAATTCACCCCTCCACTTT. Translating gives CASSQEMWPSNSPLHF.

This clonotype was detected only a few times. J is TRBJ2-5 and V is TRBV20-1, with 13 bases that match TRBD2. The CDR3 has 15 residues. Germline V lookup: CDR1 DFQATT, CDR2 SNEGSKA (reference sequence). V lost 5 bases, J lost 2 bases, and 5 bases stayed unmatched. CDR3 DNA: TGCAGTGCTGGACTAGCGGGAGTGGGGCAAGAGACCCAGTACTTC. Translation: CSAGLAGVGQETQYF.

Ten or more counts support this clonotype. The chain carries TRBV2 and TRBJ2-7, with TRBD1 matching over 9 bases. The length of the CDR3 is 14 residues. CDR1 and CDR2 from the germline V gene are SNHLY and FYNNEI. J was trimmed by 2 bases and V by 6 bases; bases with no gene match: 5. The CDR3 region is CASSSGTGPYEQYF. The CDR3 DNA is TGTGCCAGCAGCTCCGGGACAGGGCCCTACGAGCAGTACTTC.

The J gene is TRBJ2-2, the V gene TRBV4-3; possibly TRBD2 for D (6 bases). V was trimmed by 1 base and J by 0 bases, leaving 9 bases between them. The CDR3 sequence is 16 residues long. Germline V CDR1 and CDR2: LGHNA, YSLEER. The CDR3 sequence: CASSQGRLANTGELFF. The CDR3 bases are TGCGCCAGCAGCCAAGGGAGACTAGCGAACACCGGGGAGCTGTTTTTT.

This clonotype occurred a few times. This sequence joins TRBV6-2 or TRBV6-3 and TRBJ2-4; D is unclear. Trimming cost V 0 bases and J 6 bases, with 15 bases left between them. The CDR3 length is 16 residues. CDR1 and CDR2 from the germline V gene are MNHEY and SVGEGT. CDR3 amino acids: CASSYSMSPKGNIQYF. The CDR3 DNA follows: TGTGCCAGCAGTTACTCGATGTCCCCGAAAGGAAACATTCAGTACTTC.

The J gene is TRBJ2-5, the V gene TRBV18; D unclear. The CDR3 runs 14 residues. Germline CDR1 is KGHSH and CDR2 is LQKENI. V dropped 4 bases and J dropped 0 bases, with 9 bases sitting between them. This chain's CDR3 is CASSLPRNQETQYF. CDR3 DNA sequence: TGTGCCAGCTCACTACCCCGGAACCAAGAGACCCAGTACTTC. Variable domain in full (rest from reference TRBV18 and TRBJ2-5): NAGVMQNPRHLVRRRGQEARLRCSPMKGHSHVYWYRQLPEEGLKFMVYLQKENIIDESGMPKERFSAEFPKEGPSILRIQQVVRGDSAAYFCASSLPRNQETQYFGPGTRLLVL.

This clonotype was found many times. The genes are TRBV12-3 or TRBV12-4 and TRBJ2-5; possible D gene TRBD2, 6 bases. V was trimmed by 4 bases and J by 4 bases, leaving 10 bases between them. There are 13 residues in the CDR3. CDR3 in amino acids: CASSSGGRETQYF. DNA of the CDR3: TGTGCCAGCAGTTCCGGGGGACGAGAGACCCAGTACTTC.

In this sample, this clonotype turned up a few times. The chain recombines TRBV7-6 with TRBJ2-3; D unresolved. This CDR3 contains 15 residues. Trimming took 6 bases from V and 2 from J, leaving 15 bases between them. Germline-derived CDR1 and CDR2 are SGHVS and FNYEAQ. The DNA for the CDR3 is TGTGCCAGCAGTTCTCAAGGGATGGCCACAGATACGCAGTATTTT. It codes for CASSSQGMATDTQYF.

This clonotype was counted only a few times. The gene calls are TRBV2 and TRBJ1-1, with D possibly being TRBD1 (5 bases). Germline V gene sequence: CDR1 SNHLY, CDR2 FYNNEI. The CDR3 is 15 residues long. Trimming shortened V by 4 bases and J by 2 bases, and 14 bases separated the two germline ends. The CDR3 DNA reads as TGTGCCAGCAGTGTTCGGCAGGGCGACAACACTGAAGCTTTCTTT. Translation gives CASSVRQGDNTEAFF.

This clonotype was counted a few times. The V and J genes are TRBV6-6 and TRBJ1-1; D gene unclear. CDR1 is MNHNY and CDR2 is SVGAGI in the germline V gene (reference sequence). CDR3 size: 14 residues. Deletions cut 0 bases from V and 4 bases from J, with 9 bases between. CDR3 bases: TGTGCCAGCAGTTACTCCGGGTGGAGCACTGAAGCTTTCTTT. It encodes CASSYSGWSTEAFF.

This clonotype has more than one count but fewer than ten. This sequence joins TRBV28 and TRBJ2-7, with 13 bases matching TRBD2. Germline assignment: CDR1 MDHEN and CDR2 SYDVKM. The ends lost 10 bases at V and 7 bases at J; junction bases unmatched: 4. CDR3 length: 12 amino acids. The CDR3: CATTGLAGEQYF. The DNA for the CDR3 is TGTGCCACCACGGGACTAGCGGGAGAGCAGTACTTC.

The chain is built from TRBV12-3 or TRBV12-4 and TRBJ2-7; TRBD2 matches 8 bases. CDR3 length: 15 residues. The ends lost 5 bases at V and 0 bases at J; junction bases unmatched: 6. The CDR3, as DNA: TGTGCCAGCAGTCCTATAGCGGGGAGCTCCTACGAGCAGTACTTC. Residues: CASSPIAGSSYEQYF.

The rearrangement links TRBV5-6 to TRBJ1-2, with D maybe TRBD1 (5 bases). The germline V gene has CDR1 SGHDT and CDR2 YYEEEE. This CDR3 spans 14 amino acids. The V end lost 7 bases, the J end lost 1 base, and 14 bases lay between the germline ends. CDR3 in amino acids: CASARRDLNYGYTF. CDR3 DNA sequence: TGTGCCAGCGCCCGACGGGACCTTAACTATGGCTACACCTTC.

The CDR3 loop reads CASSLRVSSAETQYF. For the CDR3, the DNA is TGTGCCAGCAGTTTAAGGGTATCCTCGGCGGAGACCCAGTACTTC. The chain is built from TRBV28 and TRBJ2-5, with D unresolved. The germline CDR1 and CDR2 sequences are MDHEN and SYDVKM. The CDR3 loop spans 15 amino acids. With 2 bases removed from V and 5 bases from J, the gap between germline ends came to 15 bases.

V is TRBV11-1 and J is TRBJ2-1; 7 bases are shared with TRBD2. The germline CDR1 and CDR2 sequences are SGHAT and FQDESV (reference sequence). The CDR3 consists of 17 residues. Trimming cost V 5 bases and J 4 bases; bases outside gene matches: 14. CDR3 region: CASSPTGGRGVYNEQFF. The CDR3 DNA reads as TGTGCCAGCAGCCCTACCGGGGGTCGGGGGGTTTACAATGAGCAGTTCTTC.

This sequence joins TRBV3-1 and TRBJ2-1, with 14 bases aligning to TRBD2. CDR3 length equals 14 residues. J gave up 11 bases and V 6 bases, and 6 bases lay outside the gene matches. Germline CDR1 and CDR2: LGHDT and YNNKEL (reference sequence). As DNA, the CDR3 is TGTGCCAGCAGACCCGGACTAGCGGGGGGAAAGCAGTTCTTC. Residues: CASRPGLAGGKQFF.

V is TRBV12-3 or TRBV12-4 and J is TRBJ2-1, with D tentatively TRBD2 (5 bases). The CDR3 is 14 residues long. With 6 bases removed from V and 6 bases from J, the gap between germline ends came to 15 bases. The CDR3 is CASSPRADFNEQFF. CDR3 nucleotide sequence: TGTGCCAGCAGCCCGCGGGCGGACTTCAATGAGCAGTTCTTC.

V and J are TRBV4-1 and TRBJ1-1; the D gene is possibly TRBD1 (5 bases). Trimming took 1 base from V and 5 from J, leaving 11 bases between them. This CDR3 has 14 residues. Germline CDR1 is MGHRA and CDR2 is YSYEKL. In nucleotides, the CDR3 is TGCGCCAGCAGCCAAGTGGGGGGGGAGACTGAAGCTTTCTTT. Translation: CASSQVGGETEAFF.

The sample holds a few counts of this clonotype. The genes are TRBV6-2 or TRBV6-3 and TRBJ1-2; perhaps TRBD1 as D (5 bases). Trimming shortened V by 7 bases and J by 4 bases, and 13 bases separated the two germline ends. Per the germline V gene, CDR1 is MNHEY and CDR2 is SVGEGT. CDR3 size: 13 residues. The DNA of the CDR3 is TGTGCCAGCAAACCGGGGGATTTCTATGGCTACACCTTC. Amino acids: CASKPGDFYGYTF.

CDR3 amino acids: CASSPLGQEQYF. CDR3 bases: TGTGCCAGCAGTCCATTAGGTCAGGAGCAGTACTTC. The gene calls are TRBV28 and TRBJ2-7; no firm D call. Looked up from germline, CDR1 is MDHEN and CDR2 is SYDVKM. V was clipped by 5 bases and J by 7 bases, with 12 bases between them. The CDR3 is 12 amino acids.

The CDR3 protein is CASSPGTGTTEAFF. The CDR3 nucleotides are TGTGCCAGCAGCCCCGGGACAGGGACCACTGAAGCTTTCTTT. The chain links TRBV12-3 or TRBV12-4 to TRBJ1-1; 9 bases line up with TRBD1. V lost 6 bases to trimming and J lost 4 bases; unmatched junction nucleotides: 6. This CDR3 spans 14 amino acids.

Only a few counts were recorded for this clonotype. The rearrangement joins TRBV9 to TRBJ1-5; the D gene is possibly TRBD1 (6 bases). The CDR3 covers 17 residues. V was pared by 3 bases and J by 1 base, with 17 bases between. Per the germline V gene, CDR1 is SGDLS and CDR2 is YYNGEE. The CDR3 spells CASSGNPRGTSNQPQHF. CDR3 DNA: TGTGCCAGCAGCGGAAACCCGCGGGGGACAAGCAATCAGCCCCAGCATTTT.